A single T cell receptor beta chain is shown here with its context. Its antigen remains unidentified. This sample was included in a study of cytomegalovirus exposure and HLA in healthy donors. Study information: As an earlier analysis found, 150 million to 200 million T cells yielded over 95 million unique TCR beta sequences. Drawn from HLA-typed donors, about 85 million unique TCRs were held in an early data release.

Study-level results: Researchers catalogued 164 TCR beta chains as cytomegalovirus-associated.

A multiplex PCR was run with 60 Vbeta primers and 13 Jbeta primers. The authors' processing: Per a later analysis, the number of unique TCR beta chains was approximately 80 million, of which some 10 million were shared. TCRdb keeps only in-frame clones here, not all; method: immunoSEQ multiplex PCR. That table gives V, J and clone size, and the DNA gave D and trimming. The data show 85,000 to 90,000 clones, about 66% seen once. V lost 2 bases and J lost 9; bases outside the gene matches: 5. CDR1 and CDR2 (germline): MDHEN, SYDVKM. The CDR3 is 14 amino acids. This clonotype was sampled from a man aged 30 to 45 in good health and CMV-seronegative. The V and J genes are TRBV28 and TRBJ2-3, with 10 bases identical to TRBD2. The sequenced material came from PBMCs. The CDR3 DNA is TGTGCCAGCAGTTTACTGCTAGCGGGAGCAACGCAGTATTTT. It is translated as CASSLLLAGATQYF.